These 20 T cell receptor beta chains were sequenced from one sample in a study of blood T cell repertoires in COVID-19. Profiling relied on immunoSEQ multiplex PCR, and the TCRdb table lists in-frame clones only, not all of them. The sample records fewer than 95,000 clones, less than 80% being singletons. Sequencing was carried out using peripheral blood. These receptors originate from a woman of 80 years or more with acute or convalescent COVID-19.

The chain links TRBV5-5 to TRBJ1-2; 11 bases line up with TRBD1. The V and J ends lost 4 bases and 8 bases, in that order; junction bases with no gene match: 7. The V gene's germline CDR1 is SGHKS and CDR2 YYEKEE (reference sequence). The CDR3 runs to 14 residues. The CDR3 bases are TGTGCCAGCAGCAGGACAGGGGGCGACTCCGGCTACACCTTC. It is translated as CASSRTGGDSGYTF.

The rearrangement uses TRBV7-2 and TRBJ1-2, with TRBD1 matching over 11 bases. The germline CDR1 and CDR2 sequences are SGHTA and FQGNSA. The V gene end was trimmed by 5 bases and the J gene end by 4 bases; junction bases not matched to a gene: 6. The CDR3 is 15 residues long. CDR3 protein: CASSPWDRGGYGYTF. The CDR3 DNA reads TGTGCCAGCAGCCCCTGGGACAGGGGGGGCTATGGCTACACCTTC.

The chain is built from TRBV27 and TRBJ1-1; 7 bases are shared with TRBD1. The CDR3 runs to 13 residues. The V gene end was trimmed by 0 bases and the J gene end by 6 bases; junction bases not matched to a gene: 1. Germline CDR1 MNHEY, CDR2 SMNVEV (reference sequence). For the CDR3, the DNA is TGTGCCAGCAGTTTATCAGGGGGCTCTGAAGCTTTCTTT. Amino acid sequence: CASSLSGGSEAFF.

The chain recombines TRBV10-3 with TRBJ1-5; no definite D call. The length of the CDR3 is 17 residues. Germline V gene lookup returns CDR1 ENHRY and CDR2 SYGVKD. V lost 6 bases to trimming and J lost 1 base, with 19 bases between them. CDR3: CAISWGDPEASNQPQHF. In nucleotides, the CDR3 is TGTGCCATCAGCTGGGGAGACCCCGAGGCGAGCAATCAGCCCCAGCATTTT.

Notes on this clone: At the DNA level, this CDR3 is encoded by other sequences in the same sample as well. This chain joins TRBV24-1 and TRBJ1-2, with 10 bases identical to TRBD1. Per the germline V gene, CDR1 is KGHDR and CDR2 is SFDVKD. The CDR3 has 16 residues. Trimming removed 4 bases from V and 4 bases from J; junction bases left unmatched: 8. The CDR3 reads CATSDPRTGGVYGYTF. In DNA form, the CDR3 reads TGTGCCACCAGTGACCCGAGGACAGGGGGTGTCTATGGCTACACCTTC.

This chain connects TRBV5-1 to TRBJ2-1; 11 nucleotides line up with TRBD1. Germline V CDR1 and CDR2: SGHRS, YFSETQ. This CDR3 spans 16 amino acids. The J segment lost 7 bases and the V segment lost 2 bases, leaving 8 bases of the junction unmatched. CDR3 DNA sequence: TGCGCCAGCAGCTTAAGGGGACAGGGGGAGGGGAATGAGCAGTTCTTC. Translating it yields CASSLRGQGEGNEQFF. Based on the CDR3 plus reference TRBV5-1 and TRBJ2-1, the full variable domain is KAGVTQTPRYLIKTRGQQVTLSCSPISGHRSVSWYQQTPGQGLQFLFEYFSETQRNKGNFPGRFSGRQFSNSRSEMNVSTLELGDSALYLCASSLRGQGEGNEQFFGPGTRLTVL.

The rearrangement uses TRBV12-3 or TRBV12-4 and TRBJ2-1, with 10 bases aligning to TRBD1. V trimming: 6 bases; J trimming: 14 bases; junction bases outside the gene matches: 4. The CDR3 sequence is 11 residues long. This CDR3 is CASRSGTGEFF. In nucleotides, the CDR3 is TGTGCCAGCAGGAGCGGGACAGGGGAGTTCTTC.

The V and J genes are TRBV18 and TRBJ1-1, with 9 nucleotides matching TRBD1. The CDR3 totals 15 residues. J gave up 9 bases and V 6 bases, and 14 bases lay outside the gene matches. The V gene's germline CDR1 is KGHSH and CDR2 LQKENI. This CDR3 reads CASSLTGGIGFQAFF. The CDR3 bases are TGTGCCAGCTCCCTGACAGGGGGGATTGGTTTCCAAGCTTTCTTT.

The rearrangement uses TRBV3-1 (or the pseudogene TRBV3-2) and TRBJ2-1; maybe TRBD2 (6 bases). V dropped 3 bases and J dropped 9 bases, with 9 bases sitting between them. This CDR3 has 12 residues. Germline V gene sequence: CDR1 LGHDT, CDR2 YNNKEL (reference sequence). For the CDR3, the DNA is TGTGCCAGCAGCCATAGCGGTAGTGAGCAGTTCTTC. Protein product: CASSHSGSEQFF.

The DNA of the CDR3 is TGTGCCAGCAGCGACACCTCGAACACTGAAGCTTTCTTT. The encoded protein is CASSDTSNTEAFF. The chain couples TRBV7-3 to TRBJ1-1; no firm D call. Germline CDR1 reads SGHTA; CDR2 reads FQGTGA. V lost 5 bases, J lost 1 base, and 8 bases lay in between. The CDR3 extends over 13 amino acids.

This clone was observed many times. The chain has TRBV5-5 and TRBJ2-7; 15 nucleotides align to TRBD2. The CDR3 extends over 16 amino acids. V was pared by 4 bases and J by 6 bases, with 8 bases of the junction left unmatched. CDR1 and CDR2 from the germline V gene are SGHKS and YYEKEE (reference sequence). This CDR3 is CASSPTRTSGGAEQYF. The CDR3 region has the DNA TGTGCCAGCAGCCCAACACGGACTAGCGGGGGGGCCGAGCAGTACTTC.

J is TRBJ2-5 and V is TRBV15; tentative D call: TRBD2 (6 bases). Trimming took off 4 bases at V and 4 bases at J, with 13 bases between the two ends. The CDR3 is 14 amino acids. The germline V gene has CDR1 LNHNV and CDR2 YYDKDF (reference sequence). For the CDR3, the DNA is TGTGCCACCAGCACATTCGGGAGAAGAGAGACCCAGTACTTC. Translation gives CATSTFGRRETQYF.

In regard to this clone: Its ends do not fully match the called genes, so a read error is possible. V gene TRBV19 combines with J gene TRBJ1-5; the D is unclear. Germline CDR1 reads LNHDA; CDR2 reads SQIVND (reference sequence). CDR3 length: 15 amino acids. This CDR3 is CASSITGYSNRPQHF. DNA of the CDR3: TGTGCCAGTAGTATAACCGGATATAGCAATCGGCCCCAGCATTTT. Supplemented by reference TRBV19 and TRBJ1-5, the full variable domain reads DGGITQSPKYLFRKEGQNVTLSCEQNLNHDAMYWYRQDPGQGLRLIYYSQIVNDFQKGDIAEGYSVSREKKESFPLTVTSAQKNPTAFYLCASSITGYSNRPQHFGDGTRLSIL.

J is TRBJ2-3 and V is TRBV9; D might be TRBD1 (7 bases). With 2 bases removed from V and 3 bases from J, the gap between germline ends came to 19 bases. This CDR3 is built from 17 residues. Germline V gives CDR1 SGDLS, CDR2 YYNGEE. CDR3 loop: CASSVPKSGGITDTQYF. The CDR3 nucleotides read TGTGCCAGCAGCGTGCCGAAGTCAGGGGGGATAACAGATACGCAGTATTTT. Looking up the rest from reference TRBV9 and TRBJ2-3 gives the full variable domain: DSGVTQTPKHLITATGQRVTLRCSPRSGDLSVYWYQQSLDQGLQFLIQYYNGEERAKGNILERFSAQQFPDLHSELNLSSLELGDSALYFCASSVPKSGGITDTQYFGPGTRLTVL.

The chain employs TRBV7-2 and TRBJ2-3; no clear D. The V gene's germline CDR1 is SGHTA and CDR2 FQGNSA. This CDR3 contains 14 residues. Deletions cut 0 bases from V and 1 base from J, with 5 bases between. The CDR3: CASSLAGGTDTQYF. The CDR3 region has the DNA TGTGCCAGCAGCTTAGCGGGCGGCACAGATACGCAGTATTTT.

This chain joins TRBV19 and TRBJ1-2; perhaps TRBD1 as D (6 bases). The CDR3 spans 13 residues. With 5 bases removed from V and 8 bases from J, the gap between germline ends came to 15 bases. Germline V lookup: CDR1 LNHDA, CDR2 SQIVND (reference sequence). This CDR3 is CASSDRPPGGYTF. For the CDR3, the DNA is TGTGCCAGTAGTGACAGGCCTCCTGGGGGCTACACCTTC.

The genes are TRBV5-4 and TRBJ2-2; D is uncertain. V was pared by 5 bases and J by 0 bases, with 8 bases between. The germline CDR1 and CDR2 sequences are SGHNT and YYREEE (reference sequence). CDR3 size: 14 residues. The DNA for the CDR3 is TGTGCCAGCAGTGGCAGAACGAACACCGGGGAGCTGTTTTTT. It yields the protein CASSGRTNTGELFF.

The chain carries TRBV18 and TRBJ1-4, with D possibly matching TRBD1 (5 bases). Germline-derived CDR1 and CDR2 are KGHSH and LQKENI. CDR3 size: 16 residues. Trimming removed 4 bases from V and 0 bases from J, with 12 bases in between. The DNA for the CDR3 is TGTGCCAGCTCACGAGGACACCCTGCAACTAATGAAAAACTGTTTTTT. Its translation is CASSRGHPATNEKLFF.

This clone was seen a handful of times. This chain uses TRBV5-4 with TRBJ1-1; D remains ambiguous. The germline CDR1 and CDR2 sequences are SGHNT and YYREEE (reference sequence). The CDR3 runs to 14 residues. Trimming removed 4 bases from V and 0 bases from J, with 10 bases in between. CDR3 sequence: CASSVHIMNTEAFF. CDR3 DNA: TGTGCCAGCAGCGTGCACATCATGAACACTGAAGCTTTCTTT. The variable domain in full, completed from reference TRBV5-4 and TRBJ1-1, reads ETGVTQSPTHLIKTRGQQVTLRCSSQSGHNTVSWYQQALGQGPQFIFQYYREEENGRGNFPPRFSGLQFPNYSSELNVNALELDDSALYLCASSVHIMNTEAFFGQGTRLTVV.

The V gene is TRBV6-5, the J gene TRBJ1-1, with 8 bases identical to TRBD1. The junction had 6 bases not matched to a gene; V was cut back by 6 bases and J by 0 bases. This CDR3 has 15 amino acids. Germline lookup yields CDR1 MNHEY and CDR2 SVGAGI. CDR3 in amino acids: CASRNGQGLNTEAFF. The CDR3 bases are TGTGCCAGCAGGAATGGACAGGGATTGAACACTGAAGCTTTCTTT.